This T cell receptor beta chain stems from a study of cytomegalovirus exposure and HLA in healthy donors. Study outcomes and limitations: More clonal expansion characterized HLA-associated TCR beta chains than equally common others in a later analysis. Testing in vitro showed a few CMV-associated chains specific for CMV antigens.

On this clone itself: The antigen is undetermined.

60 Vbeta and 13 Jbeta primers were used in PCR. Repertoires were generated with immunoSEQ multiplex PCR, while TCRdb's copy carries only in-frame clones and drops some. Among approximately 100,000 clones listed, 75% to 85% were seen once. The receptor was isolated from a female donor in good health and CMV-seropositive. The sample consisted of PBMCs.

DNA for the CDR3: TGTGCCAGCAGCTTAGCTGGCCAGGGGGCGAGTGTTGGCTACACCTTC. Encoded protein: CASSLAGQGASVGYTF. V is TRBV7-2 and J is TRBJ1-2; 8 bases are shared with TRBD1. J was trimmed by 7 bases and V by 0 bases; bases with no gene match: 10. This CDR3 has 16 residues. Germline V gene data show CDR1 as SGHTA and CDR2 as FQGNSA.